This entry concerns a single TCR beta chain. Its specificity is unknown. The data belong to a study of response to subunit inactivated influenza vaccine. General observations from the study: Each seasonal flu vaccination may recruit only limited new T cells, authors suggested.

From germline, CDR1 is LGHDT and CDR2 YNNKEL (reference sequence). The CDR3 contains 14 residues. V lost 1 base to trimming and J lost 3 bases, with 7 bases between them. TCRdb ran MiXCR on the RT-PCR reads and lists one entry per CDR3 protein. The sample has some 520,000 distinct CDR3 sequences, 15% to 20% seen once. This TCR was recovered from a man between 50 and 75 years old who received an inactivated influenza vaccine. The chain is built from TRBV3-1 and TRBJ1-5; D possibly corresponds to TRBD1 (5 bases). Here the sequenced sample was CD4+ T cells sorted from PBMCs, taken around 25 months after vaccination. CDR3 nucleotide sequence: TGTGCCAGCAGCCAAGGGGGGGACAATCAGCCCCAGCATTTT. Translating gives CASSQGGDNQPQHF.